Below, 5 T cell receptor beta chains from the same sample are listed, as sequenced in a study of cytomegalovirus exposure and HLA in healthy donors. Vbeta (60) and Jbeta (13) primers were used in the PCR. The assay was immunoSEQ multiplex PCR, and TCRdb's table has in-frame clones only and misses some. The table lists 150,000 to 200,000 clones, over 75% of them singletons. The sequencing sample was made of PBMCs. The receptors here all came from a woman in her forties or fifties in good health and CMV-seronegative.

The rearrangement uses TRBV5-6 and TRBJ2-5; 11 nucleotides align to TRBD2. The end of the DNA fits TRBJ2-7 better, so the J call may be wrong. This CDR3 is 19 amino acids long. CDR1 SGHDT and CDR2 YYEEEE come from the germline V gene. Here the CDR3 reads CASSRTPGAGTSGSYEQYF. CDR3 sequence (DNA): TGTGCCAGCAGCCGGACTCCGGGAGCCGGGACTAGCGGTTCCTACGAGCAGTACTTC.

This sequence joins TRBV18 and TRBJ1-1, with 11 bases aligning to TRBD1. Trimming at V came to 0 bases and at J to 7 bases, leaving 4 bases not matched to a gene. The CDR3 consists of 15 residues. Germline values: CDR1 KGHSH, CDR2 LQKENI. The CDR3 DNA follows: TGTGCCAGCTCACCACCGGACAGGGGGCATAATGAAGCTTTCTTT. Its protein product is CASSPPDRGHNEAFF.

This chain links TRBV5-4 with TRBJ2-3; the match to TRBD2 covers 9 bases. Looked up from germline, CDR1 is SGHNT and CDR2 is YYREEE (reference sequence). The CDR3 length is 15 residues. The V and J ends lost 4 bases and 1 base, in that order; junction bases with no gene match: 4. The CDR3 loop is CASSPWTSGTDTQYF. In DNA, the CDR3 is TGTGCCAGCAGCCCCTGGACTAGCGGCACAGATACGCAGTATTTT.

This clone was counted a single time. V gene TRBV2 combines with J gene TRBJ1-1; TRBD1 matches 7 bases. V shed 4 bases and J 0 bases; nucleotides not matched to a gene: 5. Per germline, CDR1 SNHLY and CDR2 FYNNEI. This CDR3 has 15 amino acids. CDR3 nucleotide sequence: TGTGCCAGCAGTGGGGTTGACAGGGTGAACACTGAAGCTTTCTTT. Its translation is CASSGVDRVNTEAFF. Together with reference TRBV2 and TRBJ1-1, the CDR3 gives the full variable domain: EPEVTQTPSHQVTQMGQEVILRCVPISNHLYFYWYRQILGQKVEFLVSFYNNEISEKSEIFDDQFSVERPDGSNFTLKIRSTKLEDSAMYFCASSGVDRVNTEAFFGQGTRLTVV.

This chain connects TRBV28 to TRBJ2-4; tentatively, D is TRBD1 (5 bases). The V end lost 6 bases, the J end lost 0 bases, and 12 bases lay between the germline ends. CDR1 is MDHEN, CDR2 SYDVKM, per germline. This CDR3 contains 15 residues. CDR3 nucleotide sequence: TGTGCCAGCAGATCCCCAGGGCTAGCCAAAAACATTCAGTACTTC. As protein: CASRSPGLAKNIQYF. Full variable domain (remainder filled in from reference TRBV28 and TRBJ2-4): DVKVTQSSRYLVKRTGEKVFLECVQDMDHENMFWYRQDPGLGLRLIYFSYDVKMKEKGDIPEGYSVSREKKERFSLILESASTNQTSMYLCASRSPGLAKNIQYFGAGTRLSVL.